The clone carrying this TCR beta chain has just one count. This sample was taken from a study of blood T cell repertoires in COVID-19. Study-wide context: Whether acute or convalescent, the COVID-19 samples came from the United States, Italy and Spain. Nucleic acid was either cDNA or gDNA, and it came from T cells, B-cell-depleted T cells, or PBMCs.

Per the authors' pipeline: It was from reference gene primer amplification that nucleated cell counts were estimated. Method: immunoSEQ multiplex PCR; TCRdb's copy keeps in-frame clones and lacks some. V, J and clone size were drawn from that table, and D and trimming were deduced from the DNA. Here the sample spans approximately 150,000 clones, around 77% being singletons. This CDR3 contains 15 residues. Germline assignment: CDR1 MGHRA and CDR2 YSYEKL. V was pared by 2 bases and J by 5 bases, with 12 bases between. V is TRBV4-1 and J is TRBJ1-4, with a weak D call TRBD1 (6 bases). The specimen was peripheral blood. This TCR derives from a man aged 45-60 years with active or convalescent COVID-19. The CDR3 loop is CASSQPRGANEKLFF. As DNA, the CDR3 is TGCGCCAGCAGCCAACCCCGGGGGGCCAATGAAAAACTGTTTTTT.